The sequence of this TCR beta chain was determined in a study of blood T cell repertoires in COVID-19. Study background: PBMCs, B-cell-depleted T cells, or T cells provided the cDNA or gDNA that made up the material.

Authors' methods: Reference gene primer amplification in the assay estimated nucleated cell counts. This table comes from immunoSEQ multiplex PCR, and its TCRdb copy is limited to in-frame clones, with some not included. V and J calls and clone size are those listed in that table; D and trimming were worked out from the DNA. The table shows around 300,000 clones, with about 85% occurring only once. Trimming took off 1 base at V and 6 bases at J, with 12 bases between the two ends. In germline, CDR1 is LGHNA, CDR2 YNFKEQ. The CDR3 length is 15 residues. The TCR was taken from a woman in her forties or fifties with active or convalescent COVID-19. The chain has TRBV4-2 and TRBJ2-2; tentative D call: TRBD2 (7 bases). The sequencing sample was made of peripheral blood. The CDR3 DNA sequence: TGTGCCAGCAGCCAAGCCCGCGGGGGCGCCGGGGAGCTGTTTTTT. It is translated as CASSQARGGAGELFF.